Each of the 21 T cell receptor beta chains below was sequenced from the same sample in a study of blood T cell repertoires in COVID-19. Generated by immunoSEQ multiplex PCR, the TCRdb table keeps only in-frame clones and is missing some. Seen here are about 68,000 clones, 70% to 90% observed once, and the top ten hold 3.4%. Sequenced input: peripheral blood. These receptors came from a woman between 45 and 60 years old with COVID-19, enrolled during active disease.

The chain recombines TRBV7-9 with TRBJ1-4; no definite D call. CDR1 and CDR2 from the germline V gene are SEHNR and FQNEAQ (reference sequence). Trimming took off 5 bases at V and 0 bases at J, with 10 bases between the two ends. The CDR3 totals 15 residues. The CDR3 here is CASSKRRATNEKLFF. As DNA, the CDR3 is TGTGCCAGCAGCAAGAGACGGGCAACTAATGAAAAACTGTTTTTT.

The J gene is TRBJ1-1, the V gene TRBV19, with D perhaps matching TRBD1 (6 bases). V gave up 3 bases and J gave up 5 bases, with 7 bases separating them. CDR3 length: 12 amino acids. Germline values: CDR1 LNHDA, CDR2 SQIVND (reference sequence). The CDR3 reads CASSIQGTEAFF. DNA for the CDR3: TGTGCCAGTAGTATTCAGGGGACTGAAGCTTTCTTT.

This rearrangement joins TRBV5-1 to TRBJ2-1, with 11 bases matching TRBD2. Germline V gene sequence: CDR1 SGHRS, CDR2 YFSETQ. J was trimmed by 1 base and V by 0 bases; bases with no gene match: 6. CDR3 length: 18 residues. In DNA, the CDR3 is TGCGCCAGCAGCTTGGGGACTAGCGGGCTACGGTCCTACAATGAGCAGTTCTTC. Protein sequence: CASSLGTSGLRSYNEQFF.

The CDR3 DNA reads as TGCGCCAGCAGTGCCGGGGGGAGAGGGCAAGAGACCCAGTACTTC. Translation: CASSAGGRGQETQYF. The chain uses TRBV10-1 and TRBJ2-5; 7 bases match TRBD2. Germline lookup yields CDR1 WNHNN and CDR2 SYGVQD (reference sequence). The CDR3 sequence is 15 residues long. Unmatched junction bases numbered 7, after V lost 4 bases and J lost 2 bases.

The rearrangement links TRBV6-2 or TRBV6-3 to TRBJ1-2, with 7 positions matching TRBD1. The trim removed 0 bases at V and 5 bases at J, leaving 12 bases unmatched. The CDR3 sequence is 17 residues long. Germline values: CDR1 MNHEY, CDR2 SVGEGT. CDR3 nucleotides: TGTGCCAGCAGTTACTCCTCCGGGACAGCGATGGGGTATGGCTACACCTTC. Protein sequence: CASSYSSGTAMGYGYTF.

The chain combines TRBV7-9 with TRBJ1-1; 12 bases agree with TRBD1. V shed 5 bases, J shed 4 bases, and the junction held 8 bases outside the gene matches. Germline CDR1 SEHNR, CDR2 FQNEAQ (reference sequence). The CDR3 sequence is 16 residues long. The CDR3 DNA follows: TGTGCCAGCAGCCAAGGGGACAGGGGGCGAACCACTGAAGCTTTCTTT. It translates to CASSQGDRGRTTEAFF.

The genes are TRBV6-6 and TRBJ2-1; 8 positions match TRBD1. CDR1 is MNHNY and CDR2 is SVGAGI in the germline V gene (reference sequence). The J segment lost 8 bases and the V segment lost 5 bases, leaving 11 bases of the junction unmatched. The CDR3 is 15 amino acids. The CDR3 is CASSTTGGGFDEQFF. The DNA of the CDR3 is TGTGCCAGCAGTACCACAGGGGGAGGCTTCGATGAGCAGTTCTTC.

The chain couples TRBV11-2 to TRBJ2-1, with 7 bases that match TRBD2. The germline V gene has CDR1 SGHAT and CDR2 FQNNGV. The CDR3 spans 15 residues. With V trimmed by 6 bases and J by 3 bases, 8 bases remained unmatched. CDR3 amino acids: CASSPIAGLYNEQFF. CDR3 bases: TGTGCCAGCAGTCCAATAGCGGGCCTCTACAATGAGCAGTTCTTC.

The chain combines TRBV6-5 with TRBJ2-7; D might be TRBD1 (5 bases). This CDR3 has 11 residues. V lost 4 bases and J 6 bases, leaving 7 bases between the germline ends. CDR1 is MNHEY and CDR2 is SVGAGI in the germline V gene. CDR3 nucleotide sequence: TGTGCCAGCAGTTTGCAGGGCGAGCAGTACTTC. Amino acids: CASSLQGEQYF.

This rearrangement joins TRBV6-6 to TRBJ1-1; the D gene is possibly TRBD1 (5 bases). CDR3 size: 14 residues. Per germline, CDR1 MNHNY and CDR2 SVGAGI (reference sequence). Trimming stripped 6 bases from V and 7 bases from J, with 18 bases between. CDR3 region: CASSILTFGGEAFF. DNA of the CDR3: TGTGCCAGCAGCATCCTTACGTTCGGGGGTGAAGCTTTCTTT.

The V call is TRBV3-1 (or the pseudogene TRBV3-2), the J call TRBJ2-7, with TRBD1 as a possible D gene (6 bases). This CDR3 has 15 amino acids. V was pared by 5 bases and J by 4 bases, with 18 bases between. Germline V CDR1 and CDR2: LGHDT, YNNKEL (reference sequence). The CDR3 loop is CASSKGRGMSYEQYF. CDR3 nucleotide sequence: TGTGCCAGCAGCAAAGGCAGGGGAATGTCGTACGAGCAGTACTTC.

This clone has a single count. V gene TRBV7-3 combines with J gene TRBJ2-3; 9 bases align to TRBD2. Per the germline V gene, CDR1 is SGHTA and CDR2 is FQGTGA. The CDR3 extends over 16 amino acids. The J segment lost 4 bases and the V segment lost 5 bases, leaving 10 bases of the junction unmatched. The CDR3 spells CASSKSSGAGADTQYF. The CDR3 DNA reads TGTGCCAGCAGCAAATCTAGCGGGGCAGGTGCAGATACGCAGTATTTT.

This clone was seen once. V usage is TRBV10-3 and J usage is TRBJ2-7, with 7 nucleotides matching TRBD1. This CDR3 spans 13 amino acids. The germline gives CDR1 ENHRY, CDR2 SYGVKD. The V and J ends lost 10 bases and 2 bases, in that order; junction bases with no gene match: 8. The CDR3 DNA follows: TGTGCCACCACCGGGACAGAAGCCTACGAGCAGTACTTC. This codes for CATTGTEAYEQYF.

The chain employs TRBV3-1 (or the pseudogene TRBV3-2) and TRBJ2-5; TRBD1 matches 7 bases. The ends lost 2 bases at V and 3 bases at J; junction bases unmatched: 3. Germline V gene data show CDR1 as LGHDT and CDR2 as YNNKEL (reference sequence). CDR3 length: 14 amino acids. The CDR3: CASSQTRGKETQYF. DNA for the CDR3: TGTGCCAGCAGCCAAACCAGGGGGAAAGAGACCCAGTACTTC.

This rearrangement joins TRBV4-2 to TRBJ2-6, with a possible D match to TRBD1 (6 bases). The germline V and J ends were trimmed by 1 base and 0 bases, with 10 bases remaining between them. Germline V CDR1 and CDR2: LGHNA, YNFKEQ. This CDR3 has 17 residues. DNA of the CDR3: TGTGCCAGCAGCCAAGCCCCAGGGGTCTCTGGGGCCAACGTCCTGACTTTC. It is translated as CASSQAPGVSGANVLTF.

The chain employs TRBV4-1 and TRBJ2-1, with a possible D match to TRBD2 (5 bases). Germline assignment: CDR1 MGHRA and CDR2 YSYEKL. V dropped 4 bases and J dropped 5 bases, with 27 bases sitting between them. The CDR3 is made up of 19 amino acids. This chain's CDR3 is CASSRRPGSYEARDNEQFF. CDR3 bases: TGCGCCAGCAGCCGGCGACCTGGGTCATACGAGGCGAGGGACAATGAGCAGTTCTTC.

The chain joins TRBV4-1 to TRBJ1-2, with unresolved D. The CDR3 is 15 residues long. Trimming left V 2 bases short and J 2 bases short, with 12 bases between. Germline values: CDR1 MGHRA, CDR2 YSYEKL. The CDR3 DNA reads TGCGCCAGCAGCCAAAGACTTTCAAGGAACTATGGCTACACCTTC. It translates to CASSQRLSRNYGYTF.

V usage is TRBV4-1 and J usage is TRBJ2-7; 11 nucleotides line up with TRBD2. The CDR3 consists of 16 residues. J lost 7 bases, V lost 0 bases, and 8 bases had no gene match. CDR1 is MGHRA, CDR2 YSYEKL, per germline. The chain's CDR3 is CASSQEGLAGGREQYF. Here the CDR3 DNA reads TGCGCCAGCAGCCAAGAAGGCCTAGCGGGAGGCAGGGAGCAGTACTTC.

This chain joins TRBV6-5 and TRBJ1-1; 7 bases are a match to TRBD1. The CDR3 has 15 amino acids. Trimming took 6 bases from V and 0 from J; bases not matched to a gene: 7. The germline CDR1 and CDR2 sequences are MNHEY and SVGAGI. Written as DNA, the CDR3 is TGTGCCAGCAGCCAAAGGACAGGCATGAACACTGAAGCTTTCTTT. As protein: CASSQRTGMNTEAFF.

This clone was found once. The CDR3 is CASSRTAGELFF. Written as DNA, the CDR3 is TGTGCCAGCAGCAGAACGGCCGGGGAGCTGTTTTTT. This chain joins TRBV5-6 and TRBJ2-2; D ambiguous. This CDR3 has 12 residues. CDR1 SGHDT and CDR2 YYEEEE come from the germline V gene. The germline V and J ends were trimmed by 4 bases and 6 bases, with 7 bases remaining between them.

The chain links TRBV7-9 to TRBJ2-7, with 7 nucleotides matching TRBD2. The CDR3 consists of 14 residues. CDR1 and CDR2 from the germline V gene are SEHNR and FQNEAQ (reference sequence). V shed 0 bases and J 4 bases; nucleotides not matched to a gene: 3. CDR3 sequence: CASSLAGAGYEQYF. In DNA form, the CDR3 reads TGTGCCAGCAGCTTAGCAGGAGCGGGATACGAGCAGTACTTC.